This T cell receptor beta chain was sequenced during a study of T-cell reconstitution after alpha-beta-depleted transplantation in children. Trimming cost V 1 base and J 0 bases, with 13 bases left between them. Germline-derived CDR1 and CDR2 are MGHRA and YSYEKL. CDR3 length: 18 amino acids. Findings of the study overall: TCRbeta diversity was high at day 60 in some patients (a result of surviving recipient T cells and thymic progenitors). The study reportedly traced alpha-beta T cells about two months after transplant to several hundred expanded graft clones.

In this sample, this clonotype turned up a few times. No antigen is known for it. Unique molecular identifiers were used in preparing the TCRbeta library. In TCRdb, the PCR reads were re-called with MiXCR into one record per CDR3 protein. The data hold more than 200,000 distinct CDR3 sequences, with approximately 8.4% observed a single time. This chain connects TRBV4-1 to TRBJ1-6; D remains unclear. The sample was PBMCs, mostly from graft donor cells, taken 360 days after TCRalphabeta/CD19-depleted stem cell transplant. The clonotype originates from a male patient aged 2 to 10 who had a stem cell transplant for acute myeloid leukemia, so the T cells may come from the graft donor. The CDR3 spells CASSQGARPSSYNSPLHF. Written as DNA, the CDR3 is TGCGCCAGCAGCCAAGGAGCCCGCCCGAGCTCCTATAATTCACCCCTCCACTTT.